This T cell receptor (beta chain) was sequenced for a study of CD8 T cells in ankylosing spondylitis. The study, taken as a whole, reports: It appeared that ankylosing spondylitis blood was characterized by a TCR beta motif of under ten highly homologous variants.

In TCRdb, the 5' RACE reads were re-called with MiXCR into one record per CDR3 protein. The table includes around 140,000 distinct CDR3 sequences, about an eighth detected once. This clonotype was seen repeatedly, ten times or more. The antigen is unknown. In germline, CDR1 is SGHRS, CDR2 YFSETQ. The CDR3 contains 13 residues. Between the trimmed V and J ends, which lost 2 bases and 3 bases, there was a span of 9 bases. This clonotype was sampled from a female donor with ankylosing spondylitis or in good health (not recorded which). Source material: blood, either unsorted or a sorted T cell fraction (not recorded which). The chain recombines TRBV5-1 with TRBJ2-7, with TRBD2 as a possible D gene (5 bases). The DNA for the CDR3 is TGCGCCAGCAGCTTAGAGGGCCTCTACGAGCAGTACTTC. Translation: CASSLEGLYEQYF.